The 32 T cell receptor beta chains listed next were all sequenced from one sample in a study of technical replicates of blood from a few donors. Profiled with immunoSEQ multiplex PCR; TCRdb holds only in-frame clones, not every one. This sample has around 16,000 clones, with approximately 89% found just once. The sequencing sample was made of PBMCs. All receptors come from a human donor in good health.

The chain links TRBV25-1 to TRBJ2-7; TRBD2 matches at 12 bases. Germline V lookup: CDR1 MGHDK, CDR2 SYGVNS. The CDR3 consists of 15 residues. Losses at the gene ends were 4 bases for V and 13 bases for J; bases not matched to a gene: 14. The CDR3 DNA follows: TGTGCCAGCAGTGGACCGGGACTAGCGGGTCAGAGGCGATACTTC. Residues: CASSGPGLAGQRRYF.

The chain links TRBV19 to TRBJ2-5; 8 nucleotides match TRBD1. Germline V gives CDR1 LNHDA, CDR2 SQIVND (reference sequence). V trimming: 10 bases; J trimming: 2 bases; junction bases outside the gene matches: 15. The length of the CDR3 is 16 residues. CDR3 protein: CAIPRVGQGKQETQYF. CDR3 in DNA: TGTGCCATCCCGCGGGTAGGACAGGGCAAACAAGAGACCCAGTACTTC.

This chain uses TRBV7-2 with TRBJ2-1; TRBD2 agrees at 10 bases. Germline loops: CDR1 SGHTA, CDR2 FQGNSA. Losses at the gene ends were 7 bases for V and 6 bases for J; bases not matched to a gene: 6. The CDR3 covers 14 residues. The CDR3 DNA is TGTGCCAGCAAGGGACTAGCGACACCCAATGAGCAGTTCTTC. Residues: CASKGLATPNEQFF.

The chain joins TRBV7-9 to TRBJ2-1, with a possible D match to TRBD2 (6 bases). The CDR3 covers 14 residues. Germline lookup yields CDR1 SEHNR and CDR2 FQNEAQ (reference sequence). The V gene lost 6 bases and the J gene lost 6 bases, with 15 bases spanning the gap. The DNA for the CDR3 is TGTGCCAGCAGTTCCCAGCCCGGGGGCAATGAGCAGTTCTTC. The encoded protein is CASSSQPGGNEQFF.

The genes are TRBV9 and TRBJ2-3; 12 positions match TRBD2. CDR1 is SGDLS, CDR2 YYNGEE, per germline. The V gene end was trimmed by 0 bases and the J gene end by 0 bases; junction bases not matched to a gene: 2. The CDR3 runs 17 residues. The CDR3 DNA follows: TGTGCCAGCAGCGTAGGGACTAGCGGGACTAGCACAGATACGCAGTATTTT. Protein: CASSVGTSGTSTDTQYF.

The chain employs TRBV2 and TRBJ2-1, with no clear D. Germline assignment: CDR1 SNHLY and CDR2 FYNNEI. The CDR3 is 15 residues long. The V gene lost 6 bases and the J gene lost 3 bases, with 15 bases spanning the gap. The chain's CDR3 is CASRSAYLVYNEQFF. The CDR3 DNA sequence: TGTGCCAGCAGGAGCGCCTACTTAGTCTACAATGAGCAGTTCTTC.

Here the CDR3 reads CASSRTLGLAGIQYF. The CDR3 bases are TGTGCCAGCAGTCGAACGCTAGGACTAGCGGGAATCCAGTACTTC. This chain links TRBV6-1 with TRBJ2-7; 12 bases map to TRBD2. The J segment lost 10 bases and the V segment lost 5 bases, leaving 12 bases of the junction unmatched. The germline CDR1 and CDR2 sequences are MNHNS and SASEGT. The CDR3 runs 15 residues.

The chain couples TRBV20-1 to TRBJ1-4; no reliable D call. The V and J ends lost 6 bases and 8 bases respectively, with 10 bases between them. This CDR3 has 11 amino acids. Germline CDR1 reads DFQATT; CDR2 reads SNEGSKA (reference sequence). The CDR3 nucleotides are TGCAGTGCGTCGAGGTGGGAAAAACTGTTTTTT. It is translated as CSASRWEKLFF.

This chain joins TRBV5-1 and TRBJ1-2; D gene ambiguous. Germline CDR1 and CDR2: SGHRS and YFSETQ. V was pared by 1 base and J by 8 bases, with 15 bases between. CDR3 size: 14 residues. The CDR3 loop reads CASSLNTGSTGYTF. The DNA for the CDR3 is TGCGCCAGCAGCTTGAACACGGGGTCTACGGGCTACACCTTC.

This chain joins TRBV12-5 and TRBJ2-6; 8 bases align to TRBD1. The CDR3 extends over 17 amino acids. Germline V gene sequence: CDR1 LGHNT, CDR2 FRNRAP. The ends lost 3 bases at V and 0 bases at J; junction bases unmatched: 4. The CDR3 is CASGFGQGGSGANVLTF. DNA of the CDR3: TGTGCTAGTGGTTTTGGACAGGGCGGCTCTGGGGCCAACGTCCTGACTTTC.

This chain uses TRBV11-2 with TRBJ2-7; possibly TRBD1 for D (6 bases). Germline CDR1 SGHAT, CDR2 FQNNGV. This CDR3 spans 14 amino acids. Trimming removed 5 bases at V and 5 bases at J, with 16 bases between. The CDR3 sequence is CASSGRGEGNEQYF. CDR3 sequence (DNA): TGTGCCAGCAGCGGCAGGGGAGAGGGAAACGAGCAGTACTTC.

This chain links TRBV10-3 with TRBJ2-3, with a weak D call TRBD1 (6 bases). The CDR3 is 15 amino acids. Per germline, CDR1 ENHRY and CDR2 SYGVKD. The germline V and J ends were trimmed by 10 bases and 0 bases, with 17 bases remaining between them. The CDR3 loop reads CATGTSETSTDTQYF. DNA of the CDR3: TGTGCCACGGGGACATCCGAAACTAGCACAGATACGCAGTATTTT.

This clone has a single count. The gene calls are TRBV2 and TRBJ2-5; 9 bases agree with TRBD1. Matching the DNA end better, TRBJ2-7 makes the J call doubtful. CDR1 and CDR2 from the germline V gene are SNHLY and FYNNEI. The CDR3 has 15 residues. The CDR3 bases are TGTGCCAGCAGTTTACCACAGGGGGCTAGTCACGAGCAGTACTTC. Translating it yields CASSLPQGASHEQYF.

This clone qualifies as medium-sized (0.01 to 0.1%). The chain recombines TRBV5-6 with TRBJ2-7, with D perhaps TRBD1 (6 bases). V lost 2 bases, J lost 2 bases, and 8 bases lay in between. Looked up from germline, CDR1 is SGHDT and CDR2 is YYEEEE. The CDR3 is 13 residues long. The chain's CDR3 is CASSFGGPYEQYF. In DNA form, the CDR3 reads TGTGCCAGCAGCTTTGGGGGCCCCTACGAGCAGTACTTC. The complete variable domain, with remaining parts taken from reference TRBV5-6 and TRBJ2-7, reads DAGVTQSPTHLIKTRGQQVTLRCSPKSGHDTVSWYQQALGQGPQFIFQYYEEEERQRGNFPDRFSGHQFPNYSSELNVNALLLGDSALYLCASSFGGPYEQYFGPGTRLTVT.

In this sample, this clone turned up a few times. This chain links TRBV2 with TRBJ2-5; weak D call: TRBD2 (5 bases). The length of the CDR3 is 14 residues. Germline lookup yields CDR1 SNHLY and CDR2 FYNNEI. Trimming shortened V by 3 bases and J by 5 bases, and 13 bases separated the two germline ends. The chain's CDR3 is CASSEGWERETQYF. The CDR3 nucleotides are TGTGCCAGCAGTGAGGGGTGGGAGAGGGAGACCCAGTACTTC.

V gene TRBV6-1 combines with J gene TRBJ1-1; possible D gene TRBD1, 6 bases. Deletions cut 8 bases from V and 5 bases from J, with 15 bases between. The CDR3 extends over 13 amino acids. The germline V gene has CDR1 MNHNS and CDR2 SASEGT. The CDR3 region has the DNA TGTGCCAGCGATATGGGGGGGCGAACTGAAGCTTTCTTT. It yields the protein CASDMGGRTEAFF.

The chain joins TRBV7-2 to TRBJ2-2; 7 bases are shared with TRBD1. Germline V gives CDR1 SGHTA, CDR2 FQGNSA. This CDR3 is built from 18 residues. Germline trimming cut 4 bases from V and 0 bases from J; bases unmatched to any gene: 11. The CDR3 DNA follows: TGTGCCAGCAGCTCTAACCCGGTCGGGACAGCGAACACCGGGGAGCTGTTTTTT. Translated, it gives CASSSNPVGTANTGELFF.

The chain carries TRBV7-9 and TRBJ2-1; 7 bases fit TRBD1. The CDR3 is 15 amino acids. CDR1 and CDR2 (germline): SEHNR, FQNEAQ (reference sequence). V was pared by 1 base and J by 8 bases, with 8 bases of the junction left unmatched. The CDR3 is CASSLGQGAPHEQFF. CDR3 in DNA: TGTGCCAGCAGCTTAGGACAGGGAGCCCCCCATGAGCAGTTCTTC.

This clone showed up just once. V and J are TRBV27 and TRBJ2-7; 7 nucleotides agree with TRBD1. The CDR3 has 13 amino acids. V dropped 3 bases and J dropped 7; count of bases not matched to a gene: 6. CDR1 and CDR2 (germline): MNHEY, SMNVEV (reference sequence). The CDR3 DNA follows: TGTGCCAGCAGTTTTACTACAGGGGAAGAGCAGTACTTC. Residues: CASSFTTGEEQYF.

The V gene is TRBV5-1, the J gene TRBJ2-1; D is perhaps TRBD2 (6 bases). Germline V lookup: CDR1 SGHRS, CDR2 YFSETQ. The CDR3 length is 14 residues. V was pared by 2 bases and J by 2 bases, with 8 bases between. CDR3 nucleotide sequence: TGCGCCAGCAGCTTCTCGGGGGCCTACAATGAGCAGTTCTTC. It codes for CASSFSGAYNEQFF.

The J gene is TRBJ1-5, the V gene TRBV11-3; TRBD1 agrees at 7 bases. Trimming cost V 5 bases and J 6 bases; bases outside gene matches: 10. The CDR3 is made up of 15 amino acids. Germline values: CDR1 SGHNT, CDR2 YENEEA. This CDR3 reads CASSHRQGTAQPQHF. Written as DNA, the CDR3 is TGTGCCAGCAGCCACCGACAGGGAACGGCTCAGCCCCAGCATTTT.

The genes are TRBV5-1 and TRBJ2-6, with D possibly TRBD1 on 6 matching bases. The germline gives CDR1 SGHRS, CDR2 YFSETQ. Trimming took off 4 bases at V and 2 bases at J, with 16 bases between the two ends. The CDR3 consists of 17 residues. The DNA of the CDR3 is TGCGCCAGCAGCCGAGGCCCAGGGGTCGCTGGGGCCAACGTCCTGACTTTC. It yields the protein CASSRGPGVAGANVLTF.

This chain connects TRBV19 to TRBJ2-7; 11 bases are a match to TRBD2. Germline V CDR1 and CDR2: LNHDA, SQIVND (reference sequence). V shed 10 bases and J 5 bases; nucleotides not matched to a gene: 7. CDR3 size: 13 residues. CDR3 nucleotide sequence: TGTGCCACCAGGACTAGCGGGTCCAACGAGCAGTACTTC. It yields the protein CATRTSGSNEQYF.

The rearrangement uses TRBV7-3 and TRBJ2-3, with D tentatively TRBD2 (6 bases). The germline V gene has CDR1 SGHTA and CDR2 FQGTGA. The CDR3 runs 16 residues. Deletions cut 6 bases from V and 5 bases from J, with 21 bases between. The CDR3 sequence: CASSSADGSGGDTQYF. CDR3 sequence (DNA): TGTGCCAGCAGTTCGGCGGACGGGAGTGGGGGAGATACGCAGTATTTT.

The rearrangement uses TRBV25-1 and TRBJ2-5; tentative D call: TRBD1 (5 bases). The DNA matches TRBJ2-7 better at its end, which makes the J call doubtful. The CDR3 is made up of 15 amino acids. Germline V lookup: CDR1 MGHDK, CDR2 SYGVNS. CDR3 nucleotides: TGTGCCAGCAGTGACCCTGTCCAGGGCACCTACGAGCAGTACTTC. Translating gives CASSDPVQGTYEQYF.

For the CDR3, the DNA is TGTGCCAGCAGTTACTCGATGTTCAGGGGTGTGGATACCCAGTACTTC. It translates to CASSYSMFRGVDTQYF. The V and J genes are TRBV6-5 and TRBJ2-5; the D gene is possibly TRBD1 (6 bases). Germline CDR1 MNHEY, CDR2 SVGAGI. This CDR3 comprises 16 residues. V lost 0 bases to trimming and J lost 8 bases, with 19 bases between them.

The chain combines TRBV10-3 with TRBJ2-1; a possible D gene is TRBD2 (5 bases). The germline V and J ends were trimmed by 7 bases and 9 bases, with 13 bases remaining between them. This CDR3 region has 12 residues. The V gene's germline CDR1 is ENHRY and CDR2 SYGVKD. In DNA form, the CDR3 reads TGTGCCATCAACAACCGAGAGGGTGAGCAGTTCTTC. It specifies CAINNREGEQFF.

The CDR3 is CASSPQGPHIYF. In DNA form, the CDR3 reads TGTGCCAGCTCACCCCAGGGCCCCCACATATATTTT. The genes are TRBV18 and TRBJ1-3; weak D call: TRBD1 (5 bases). Germline V CDR1 and CDR2: KGHSH, LQKENI. Trimming took off 3 bases at V and 12 bases at J, with 12 bases between the two ends. This CDR3 contains 12 residues.

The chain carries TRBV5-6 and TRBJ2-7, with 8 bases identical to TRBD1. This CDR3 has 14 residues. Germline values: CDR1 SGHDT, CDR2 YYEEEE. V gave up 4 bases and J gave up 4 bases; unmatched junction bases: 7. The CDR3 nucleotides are TGTGCCAGCAGCATTGGACAGGGTTTATACGAGCAGTACTTC. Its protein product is CASSIGQGLYEQYF. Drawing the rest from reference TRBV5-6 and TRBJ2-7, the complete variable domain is DAGVTQSPTHLIKTRGQQVTLRCSPKSGHDTVSWYQQALGQGPQFIFQYYEEEERQRGNFPDRFSGHQFPNYSSELNVNALLLGDSALYLCASSIGQGLYEQYFGPGTRLTVT.

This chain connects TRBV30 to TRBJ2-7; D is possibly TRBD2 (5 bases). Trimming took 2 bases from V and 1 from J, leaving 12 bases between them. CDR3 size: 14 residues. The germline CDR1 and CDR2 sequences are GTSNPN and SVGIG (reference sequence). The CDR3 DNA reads TGTGCCTGGAGTTGGGGAGAAGGGTCCTACGAGCAGTACTTC. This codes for CAWSWGEGSYEQYF.

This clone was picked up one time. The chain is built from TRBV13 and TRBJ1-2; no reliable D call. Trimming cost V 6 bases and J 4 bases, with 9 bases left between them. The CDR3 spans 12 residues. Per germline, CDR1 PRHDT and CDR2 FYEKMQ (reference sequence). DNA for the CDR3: TGTGCCAGCAGACGGGAGGGCTATGGCTACACCTTC. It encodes CASRREGYGYTF.

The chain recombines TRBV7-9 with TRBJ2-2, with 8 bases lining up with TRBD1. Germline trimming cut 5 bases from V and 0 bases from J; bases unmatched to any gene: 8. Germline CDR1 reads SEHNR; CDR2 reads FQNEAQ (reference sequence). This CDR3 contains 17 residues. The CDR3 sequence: CASSRYGQGANTGELFF. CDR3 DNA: TGTGCCAGCAGCCGATACGGACAGGGTGCGAACACCGGGGAGCTGTTTTTT. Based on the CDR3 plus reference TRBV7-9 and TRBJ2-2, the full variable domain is DTGVSQNPRHKITKRGQNVTFRCDPISEHNRLYWYRQTLGQGPEFLTYFQNEAQLEKSRLLSDRFSAERPKGSFSTLEIQRTEQGDSAMYLCASSRYGQGANTGELFFGEGSRLTVL.